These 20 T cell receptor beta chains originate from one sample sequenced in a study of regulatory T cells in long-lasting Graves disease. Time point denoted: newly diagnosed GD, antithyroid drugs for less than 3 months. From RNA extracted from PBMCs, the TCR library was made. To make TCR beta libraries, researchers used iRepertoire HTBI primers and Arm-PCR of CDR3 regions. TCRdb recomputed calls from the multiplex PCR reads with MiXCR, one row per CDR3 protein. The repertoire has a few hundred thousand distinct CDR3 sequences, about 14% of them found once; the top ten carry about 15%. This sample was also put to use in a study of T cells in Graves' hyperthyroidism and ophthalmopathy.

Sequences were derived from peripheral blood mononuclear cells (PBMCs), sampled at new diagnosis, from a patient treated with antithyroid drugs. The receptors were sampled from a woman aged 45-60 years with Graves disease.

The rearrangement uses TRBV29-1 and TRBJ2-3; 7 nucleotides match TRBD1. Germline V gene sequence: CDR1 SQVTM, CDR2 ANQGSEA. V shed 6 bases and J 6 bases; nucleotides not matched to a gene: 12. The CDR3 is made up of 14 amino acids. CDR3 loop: CSVEDRTSVDTQYF. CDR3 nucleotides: TGCAGCGTAGAGGACAGGACTTCGGTCGATACGCAGTATTTT.

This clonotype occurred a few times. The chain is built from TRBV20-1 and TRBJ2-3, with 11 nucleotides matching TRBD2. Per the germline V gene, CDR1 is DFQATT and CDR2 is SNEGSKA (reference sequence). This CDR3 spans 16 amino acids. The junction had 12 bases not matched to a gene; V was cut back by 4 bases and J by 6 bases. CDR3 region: CSATMTSGITGDTQYF. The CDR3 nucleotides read TGCAGTGCTACGATGACTAGCGGGATAACGGGGGATACGCAGTATTTT.

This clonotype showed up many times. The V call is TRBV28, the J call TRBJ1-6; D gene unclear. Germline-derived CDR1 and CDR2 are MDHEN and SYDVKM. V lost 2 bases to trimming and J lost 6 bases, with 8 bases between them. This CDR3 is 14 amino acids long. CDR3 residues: CASSLAGSNSPLHF. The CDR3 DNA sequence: TGTGCCAGCAGTTTAGCGGGCAGTAATTCACCCCTCCACTTT.

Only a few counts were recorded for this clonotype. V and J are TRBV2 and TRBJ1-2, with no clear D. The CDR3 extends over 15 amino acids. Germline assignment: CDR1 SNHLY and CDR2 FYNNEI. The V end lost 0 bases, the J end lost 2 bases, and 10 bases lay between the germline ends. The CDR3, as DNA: TGTGCCAGCAGTGAAGCCACGGGGAGGAACTATGGCTACACCTTC. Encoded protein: CASSEATGRNYGYTF.

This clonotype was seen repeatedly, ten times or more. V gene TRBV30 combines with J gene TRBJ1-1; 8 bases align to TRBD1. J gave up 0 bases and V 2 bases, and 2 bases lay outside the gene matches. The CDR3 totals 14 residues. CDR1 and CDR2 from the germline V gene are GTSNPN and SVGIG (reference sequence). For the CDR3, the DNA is TGTGCCTGGAGTCCAGGGGGCTTGAACACTGAAGCTTTCTTT. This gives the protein CAWSPGGLNTEAFF.

The CDR3, as DNA: TGCAGCGCTATCTCGGACAGGGACTATGGCTACACCTTC. This sequence encodes CSAISDRDYGYTF. The chain is built from TRBV29-1 and TRBJ1-2; 8 nucleotides agree with TRBD1. V shed 7 bases and J 3 bases; nucleotides not matched to a gene: 7. This CDR3 has 13 residues. The germline gives CDR1 SQVTM, CDR2 ANQGSEA.

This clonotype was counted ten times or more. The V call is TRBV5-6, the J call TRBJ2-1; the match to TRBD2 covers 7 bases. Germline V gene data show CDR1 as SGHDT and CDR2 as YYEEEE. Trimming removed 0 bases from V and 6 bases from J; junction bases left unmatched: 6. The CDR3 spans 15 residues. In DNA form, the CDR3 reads TGTGCCAGCAGCTTGGTCGCGGGAGTCCTCAATGAGCAGTTCTTC. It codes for CASSLVAGVLNEQFF.

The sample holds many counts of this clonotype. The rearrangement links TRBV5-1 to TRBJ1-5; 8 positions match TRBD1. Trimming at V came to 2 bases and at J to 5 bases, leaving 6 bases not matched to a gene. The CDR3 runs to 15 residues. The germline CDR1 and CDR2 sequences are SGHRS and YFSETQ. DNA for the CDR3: TGCGCCAGCAGCTTAGGGGGACAGGTTGATCAGCCCCAGCATTTT. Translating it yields CASSLGGQVDQPQHF.

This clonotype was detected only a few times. CDR3 region: CAIGWAEQETQYF. The CDR3 nucleotides read TGTGCCATCGGGTGGGCAGAACAAGAGACCCAGTACTTC. The chain recombines TRBV10-3 with TRBJ2-5; no firm D call. The V gene's germline CDR1 is ENHRY and CDR2 SYGVKD. This CDR3 spans 13 amino acids. Trimming removed 8 bases at V and 2 bases at J, with 12 bases between.

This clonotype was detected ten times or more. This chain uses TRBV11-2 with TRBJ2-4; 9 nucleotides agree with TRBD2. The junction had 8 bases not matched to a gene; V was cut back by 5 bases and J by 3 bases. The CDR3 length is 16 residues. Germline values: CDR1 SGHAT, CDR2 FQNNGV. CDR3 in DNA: TGTGCCAGCAGCCCCCCGGGCGGGAGGGTCAAAAACATTCAGTACTTC. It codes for CASSPPGGRVKNIQYF.

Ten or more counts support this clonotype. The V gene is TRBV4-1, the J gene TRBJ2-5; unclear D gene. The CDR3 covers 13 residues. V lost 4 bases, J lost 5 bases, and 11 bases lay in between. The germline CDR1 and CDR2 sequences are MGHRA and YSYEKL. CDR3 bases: TGCGCCAGCAGCCCCCTCCAAGGGGAGACCCAGTACTTC. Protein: CASSPLQGETQYF.

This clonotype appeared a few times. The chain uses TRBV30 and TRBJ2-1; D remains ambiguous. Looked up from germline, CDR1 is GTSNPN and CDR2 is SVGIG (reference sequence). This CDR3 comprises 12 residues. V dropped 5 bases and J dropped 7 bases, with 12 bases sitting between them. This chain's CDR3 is CAWAGFKNEQFF. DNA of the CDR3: TGTGCCTGGGCCGGGTTTAAAAATGAGCAGTTCTTC.

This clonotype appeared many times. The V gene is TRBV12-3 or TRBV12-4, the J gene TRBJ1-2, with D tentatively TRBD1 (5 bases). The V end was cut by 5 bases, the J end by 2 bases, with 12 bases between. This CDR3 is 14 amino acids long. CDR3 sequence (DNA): TGTGCCAGCAGTCCCAGGGATCCGAACTATGGCTACACCTTC. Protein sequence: CASSPRDPNYGYTF.

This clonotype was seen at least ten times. DNA of the CDR3: TGTGCCAGCAGCCCGTCGAGGGATACGCAGTATTTT. This translates into CASSPSRDTQYF. The gene calls are TRBV3-1 and TRBJ2-3; D unclear. Trimming pared 4 bases from V and 6 bases from J, leaving 8 bases between. The CDR3 is made up of 12 amino acids. Germline CDR1 is LGHDT and CDR2 is YNNKEL (reference sequence).

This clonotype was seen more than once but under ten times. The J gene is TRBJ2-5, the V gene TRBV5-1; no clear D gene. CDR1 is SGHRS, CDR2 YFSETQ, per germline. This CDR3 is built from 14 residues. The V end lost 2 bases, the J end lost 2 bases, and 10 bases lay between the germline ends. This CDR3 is CASSLTLFQETQYF. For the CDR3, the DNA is TGCGCCAGCAGCTTAACCTTATTTCAAGAGACCCAGTACTTC.

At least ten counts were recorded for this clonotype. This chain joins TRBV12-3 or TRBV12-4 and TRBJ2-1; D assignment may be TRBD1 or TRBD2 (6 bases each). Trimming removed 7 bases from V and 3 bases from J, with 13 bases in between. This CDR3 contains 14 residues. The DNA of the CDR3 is TGTGCCAGCAAACAGGGACTCCTCTACAATGAGCAGTTCTTC. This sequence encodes CASKQGLLYNEQFF.

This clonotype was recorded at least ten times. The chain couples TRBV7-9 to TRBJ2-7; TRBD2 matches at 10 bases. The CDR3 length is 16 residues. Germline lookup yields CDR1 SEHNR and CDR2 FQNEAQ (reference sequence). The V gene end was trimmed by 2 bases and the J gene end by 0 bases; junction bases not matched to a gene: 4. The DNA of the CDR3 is TGTGCCAGCAGCTTAATTGGGACTAGCGACTCCTACGAGCAGTACTTC. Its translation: CASSLIGTSDSYEQYF.

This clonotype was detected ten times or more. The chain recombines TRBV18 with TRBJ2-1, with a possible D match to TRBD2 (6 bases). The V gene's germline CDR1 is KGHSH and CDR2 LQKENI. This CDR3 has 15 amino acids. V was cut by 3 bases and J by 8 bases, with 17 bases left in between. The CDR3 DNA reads TGTGCCAGCTCACCCTCTTCGGGAGTATTGCATGAGCAGTTCTTC. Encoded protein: CASSPSSGVLHEQFF.

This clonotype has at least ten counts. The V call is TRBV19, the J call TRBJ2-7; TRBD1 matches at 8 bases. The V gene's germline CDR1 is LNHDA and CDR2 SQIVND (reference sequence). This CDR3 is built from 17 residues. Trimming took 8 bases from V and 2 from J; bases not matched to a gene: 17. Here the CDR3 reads CASSGQGVGLAPYEQYF. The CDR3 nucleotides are TGTGCCAGTTCTGGACAGGGAGTTGGATTAGCTCCCTACGAGCAGTACTTC.

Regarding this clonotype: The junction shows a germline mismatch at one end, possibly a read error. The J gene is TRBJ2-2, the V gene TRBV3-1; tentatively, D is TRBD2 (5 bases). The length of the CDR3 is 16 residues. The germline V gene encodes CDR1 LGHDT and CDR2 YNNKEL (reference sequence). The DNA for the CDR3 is TGTGCCAGCAGCTACCCGGGCCGCGCCGGCACCGGGGAGCTGTTCTTT. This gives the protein CASSYPGRAGTGELFF.